This TCR beta chain comes out of a study of CD4+ T cells in melanoma. Produced via immunoSEQ multiplex PCR; TCRdb's table is partial and in-frame only. Of 110,000 to 150,000 clones in the sample, around 90% were seen once. Worth noting for this clone: Its target is not known.

The study, taken as a whole, reports: Diverse differentiation states were reported for melanoma neoantigen-specific CD4+ T cells. CD8+ T cell, macrophage and B cell function reportedly correlated with neoantigen-specific CD4+ T cells.

Trimming removed 3 bases at V and 8 bases at J, with 19 bases between. This CDR3 region has 15 residues. Germline V lookup: CDR1 PRHDT, CDR2 FYEKMQ (reference sequence). The chain employs TRBV13 and TRBJ1-2; TRBD1 might be the D (6 bases). This clonotype was obtained from a human donor with melanoma. For the CDR3, the DNA is TGTGCCAGCAGCTTCAACAGGGCCCACGGGGACGGCTACACCTTC. It specifies CASSFNRAHGDGYTF.